This T cell receptor beta chain was captured in a study of blood T cell repertoires in COVID-19. Here immunoSEQ multiplex PCR was the method, and the copy in TCRdb shows in-frame clones only, minus some. The data contain 30,000 to 40,000 clones, approximately 88% of them singletons. V lost 7 bases and J 0 bases, leaving 12 bases between the germline ends. The CDR3 covers 14 residues. Germline V CDR1 and CDR2: LNHDA, SQIVND (reference sequence). This sequence joins TRBV19 and TRBJ1-1; possible D gene TRBD1, 5 bases. This receptor was taken from a man between 60 and 70 years old with active COVID-19. Sequenced material: peripheral blood. The CDR3 spells CASTADRMNTEAFF. The CDR3 DNA follows: TGTGCCAGTACCGCCGACAGAATGAACACTGAAGCTTTCTTT.